This is a list of T cell receptor beta chains from one sample in a study of T cells in Graves' hyperthyroidism and ophthalmopathy. TCRdb redid the calling of the multiplex PCR reads with MiXCR, one entry per CDR3 protein. The table records hundreds of thousands of distinct CDR3 sequences, roughly 14% of them present only once. The sequencing input was blood. These receptors were taken from a woman under 40 with Graves' hyperthyroidism. The CDR3 runs from the conserved cysteine through the conserved F or W. Fields, in order: clone size, D gene, V gene, J gene, CDR3 protein, CDR3 DNA. D genes are given only for firm matches. Only some rows state a clone size, as once, few, many or a class for expanded clones.

>-|TRBD1|TRBV20-1|TRBJ2-7
CSARNRRGQMAYEQYF
TGCAGTGCTAGAAACCGCCGGGGACAGATGGCCTACGAGCAGTACTTC
>many|-|TRBV6-1|TRBJ2-3
CASSEPAGFTDTQYF
TGTGCCAGCAGTGAACCAGCGGGTTTCACAGATACGCAGTATTTT
>many|TRBD1|TRBV2|TRBJ2-1
CASSLDRRLGEQFF
TGTGCCAGCAGTTTGGACAGGAGGCTGGGTGAGCAGTTCTTC
>many|-|TRBV30|TRBJ2-5
CAWSDLEETQYF
TGTGCCTGGAGTGATTTAGAAGAGACCCAGTACTTC
>-|-|TRBV7-2|TRBJ2-1
CASAQSSYNEQFF
TGTGCCAGCGCGCAGAGCTCCTACAATGAGCAGTTCTTC
>many|TRBD2|TRBV6-1|TRBJ2-7
CASSDPGLAGYEQYF
TGTGCCAGCAGTGATCCCGGACTAGCGGGGTACGAGCAGTACTTC
>-|-|TRBV20-1|TRBJ1-2
CSARDFGRADYGYTF
TGCAGTGCTAGAGATTTCGGCAGGGCGGACTATGGCTACACCTTC
>-|-|TRBV5-5|TRBJ1-1
CASSPLWGGSTEAFF
TGTGCCAGCAGCCCCCTTTGGGGAGGTAGTACTGAAGCTTTCTTT
>-|-|TRBV19|TRBJ2-1
CASSGATAGRHNEQFF
TGTGCCAGTAGTGGTGCGACCGCGGGACGCCACAATGAGCAGTTCTTC
>-|TRBD2|TRBV28|TRBJ2-7
CATGAGGAYEQYF
TGTGCCACTGGAGCGGGAGGGGCCTACGAGCAGTACTTC
>-|TRBD1|TRBV27|TRBJ2-7
CASSSTGTGEQYF
TGTGCCAGCAGTTCGACAGGGACGGGCGAGCAGTACTTC
>-|TRBD1|TRBV5-6|TRBJ1-1
CASSYYRGLGITEAFF
TGTGCCAGCAGCTATTACAGGGGGCTAGGGATCACTGAAGCTTTCTTT
>-|-|TRBV5-1|TRBJ2-2
CASSLAWGSLNTGELFF
TGCGCCAGCAGCTTGGCCTGGGGCTCACTAAACACCGGGGAGCTGTTTTTT
>-|-|TRBV24-1|TRBJ2-7
CATRGPKSDEQYF
TGTGCCACCAGGGGCCCGAAAAGCGACGAGCAGTACTTC
>-|-|TRBV25-1|TRBJ2-2
CASSDLTGELFF
TGTGCCAGCAGTGATCTTACCGGGGAGCTGTTTTTT
>many|-|TRBV28|TRBJ1-2
CASVREGNGYTF
TGTGCCAGCGTCCGGGAGGGTAATGGCTACACCTTC
>many|-|TRBV6-2/TRBV6-3|TRBJ2-5
CASMGARSVQETQYF
TGTGCCAGCATGGGGGCGAGAAGCGTCCAAGAGACCCAGTACTTC
>few|-|TRBV5-6|TRBJ1-1
CASSLEWGRGGEAFF
TGTGCCAGCAGCTTGGAGTGGGGGAGGGGGGGCGAAGCTTTCTTT
>many|-|TRBV6-2/TRBV6-3|TRBJ1-5
CASSYAEGHSNQPQHF
TGTGCCAGCAGTTATGCTGAAGGGCATAGCAATCAGCCCCAGCATTTT
>few|TRBD2|TRBV24-1|TRBJ2-3
CATSYGTSGSTDTQYF
TGTGCCACCAGTTACGGGACTAGCGGGAGCACAGATACGCAGTATTTT
>many|-|TRBV12-3/TRBV12-4|TRBJ2-7
CASRPHTGYSYEQYF
TGTGCCAGCAGACCTCATACAGGCTACTCCTACGAGCAGTACTTC
>-|-|TRBV7-2|TRBJ1-2
CASEVGPLTTFDYGYTF
TGTGCCAGCGAGGTGGGCCCATTAACGACCTTCGACTATGGCTACACCTTC
>few|-|TRBV5-1|TRBJ1-4
CASSPSGMGNEKLFF
TGCGCCAGCAGCCCGTCGGGGATGGGTAATGAAAAACTGTTTTTT
>many|TRBD1|TRBV6-2/TRBV6-3|TRBJ1-5
CASRDRGYQPQHF
TGTGCCAGCAGGGACAGGGGATATCAGCCCCAGCATTTT
>many|TRBD2|TRBV20-1|TRBJ2-3
CSAITGLAGGPYDTQYF
TGCAGTGCTATCACGGGACTAGCGGGAGGGCCTTACGATACGCAGTATTTT
>many|TRBD2|TRBV29-1|TRBJ2-7
CSVSGRMHYEQYF
TGCAGCGTCAGCGGGAGGATGCACTACGAGCAGTACTTC
>many|-|TRBV20-1|TRBJ2-2
CSARDGGAGELFF
TGCAGTGCTAGAGATGGGGGTGCCGGGGAGCTGTTTTTT
>many|TRBD2|TRBV28|TRBJ2-3
CASSSSGWGTDTQYF
TGTGCCAGCAGCTCTAGCGGGTGGGGCACAGATACGCAGTATTTT
>-|-|TRBV6-2/TRBV6-3|TRBJ2-5
CATRDDQQATQYF
TGTGCCACTAGGGACGACCAGCAAGCGACCCAGTACTTC
>-|-|TRBV15|TRBJ2-7
CATSPAPDSNYEQYF
TGTGCCACCAGCCCAGCCCCTGACAGCAACTACGAGCAGTACTTC
>-|TRBD2|TRBV5-1|TRBJ2-3
CASTPSLAGATDTQYF
TGCGCCAGCACCCCAAGTCTAGCGGGAGCCACAGATACGCAGTATTTT
>-|TRBD2|TRBV27|TRBJ2-1
CASSHIAGTYNEQFF
TGTGCCAGCAGTCATATAGCGGGAACCTACAATGAGCAGTTCTTC
>few|-|TRBV18|TRBJ1-2
CASSPSGDTKYGYTF
TGTGCCAGCTCACCATCCGGGGACACAAAATATGGCTACACCTTC
>-|TRBD1|TRBV20-1|TRBJ2-5
CSARKQGTETQYF
TGCAGTGCTCGTAAACAGGGGACAGAGACCCAGTACTTC
>-|-|TRBV4-3|TRBJ2-7
CASSQGAGSYEQYF
TGCGCCAGCAGCCAAGGGGCAGGGAGCTACGAGCAGTACTTC